The TCR beta chain described here comes from a study of neurological immune-mediated disorders. V lost 3 bases and J lost 2, with 6 bases in between. The CDR3 extends over 14 amino acids. Germline CDR1 and CDR2: SGHRS and YFSETQ. Study-wide results and limits: CDR3 amino acid sequences of expanded clones were not shared across subjects, a result suggesting private repertoires in all groups.

Unsorted libraries came from 2 million PBMCs stored at -80 °C. Whenever a sequencing run was performed, it yielded over 170 million TCR-beta sequences from 15-18 subjects. TCRdb redid the calling of the 5' RACE reads with MiXCR, one entry per CDR3 protein. Here the sample spans about 58,000 distinct CDR3 sequences, 3% to 4.5% being singletons. There are many counts of this clonotype. The antigen is unknown. The chain is built from TRBV5-1 and TRBJ2-6; D gene unclear. The clonotype originates from a man aged 25 to 40 with multiple sclerosis. Sequenced: PBMCs. The CDR3 DNA sequence: TGCGCCAGCAGCTCGAACACTGGGGCCAACGTCCTGACTTTC. Residues: CASSSNTGANVLTF.